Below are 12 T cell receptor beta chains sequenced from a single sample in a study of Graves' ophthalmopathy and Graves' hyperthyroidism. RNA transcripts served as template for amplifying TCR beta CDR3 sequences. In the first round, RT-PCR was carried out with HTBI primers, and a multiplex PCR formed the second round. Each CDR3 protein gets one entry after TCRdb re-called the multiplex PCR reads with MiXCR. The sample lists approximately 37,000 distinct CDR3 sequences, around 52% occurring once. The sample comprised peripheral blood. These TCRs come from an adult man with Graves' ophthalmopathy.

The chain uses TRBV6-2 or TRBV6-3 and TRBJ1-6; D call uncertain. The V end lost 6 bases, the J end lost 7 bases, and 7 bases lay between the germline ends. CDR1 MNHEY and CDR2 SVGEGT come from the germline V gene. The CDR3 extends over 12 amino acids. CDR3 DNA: TGTGCCAGCAGGCCCGGGAATTCACCCCTCCACTTT. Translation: CASRPGNSPLHF.

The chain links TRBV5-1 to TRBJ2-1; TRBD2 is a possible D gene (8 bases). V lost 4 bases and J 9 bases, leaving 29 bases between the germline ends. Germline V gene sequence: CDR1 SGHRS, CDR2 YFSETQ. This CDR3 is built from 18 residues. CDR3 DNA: TGCGCCAGCAGCCCCGACAGGGTAGTGGCCAGCGGGGGAACTGAGCAGTTCTTC. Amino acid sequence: CASSPDRVVASGGTEQFF.

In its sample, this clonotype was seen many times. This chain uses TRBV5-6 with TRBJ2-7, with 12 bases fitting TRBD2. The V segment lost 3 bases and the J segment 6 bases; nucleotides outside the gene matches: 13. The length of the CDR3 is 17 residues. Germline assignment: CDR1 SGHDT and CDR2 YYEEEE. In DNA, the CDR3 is TGTGCCAGCAGCTACAATAGGCTAGCGGGGGGGCCCGGCGAGCAGTACGTC. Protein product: CASSYNRLAGGPGEQYV.

The DNA for the CDR3 is TGTGCCAGCAGCTTAAACGGACTAGCGGGAGAGACCCAGTACTTC. Protein: CASSLNGLAGETQYF. The chain links TRBV7-3 to TRBJ2-5, with TRBD2 matching 11 bases. Per the germline V gene, CDR1 is SGHTA and CDR2 is FQGTGA. The trim removed 1 base at V and 4 bases at J, leaving 2 bases unmatched. The CDR3 totals 15 residues.

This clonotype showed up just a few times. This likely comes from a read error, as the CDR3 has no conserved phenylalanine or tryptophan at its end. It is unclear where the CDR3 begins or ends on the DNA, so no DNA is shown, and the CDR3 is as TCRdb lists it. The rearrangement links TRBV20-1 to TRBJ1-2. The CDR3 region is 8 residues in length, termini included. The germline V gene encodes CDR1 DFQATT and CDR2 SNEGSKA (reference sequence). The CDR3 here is CSARPLAG.

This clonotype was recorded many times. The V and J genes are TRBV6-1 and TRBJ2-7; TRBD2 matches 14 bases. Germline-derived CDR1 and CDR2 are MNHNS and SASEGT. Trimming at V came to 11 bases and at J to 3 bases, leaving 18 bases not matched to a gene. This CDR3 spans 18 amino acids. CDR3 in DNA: TGTGCCGGCGGGGGTGGGGGACTAGCGGGAGCGGGGGTCTACGAGCAGTACTTC. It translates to CAGGGGGLAGAGVYEQYF.

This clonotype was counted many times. DNA for the CDR3: TGTGCCAGCAGCCAAGATCGGGTTCATTCACCCCTCCACTTT. Amino acids: CASSQDRVHSPLHF. The chain carries TRBV3-1 and TRBJ1-6; D remains unclear. CDR3 length equals 14 residues. Germline V lookup: CDR1 LGHDT, CDR2 YNNKEL (reference sequence). V was cut by 0 bases and J by 8 bases, with 8 bases left in between. Complete variable domain (other parts from reference TRBV3-1 and TRBJ1-6): DTAVSQTPKYLVTQMGNDKSIKCEQNLGHDTMYWYKQDSKKFLKIMFSYNNKELIINETVPNRFSPKSPDKAHLNLHINSLELGDSAVYFCASSQDRVHSPLHFGNGTRLTVT.

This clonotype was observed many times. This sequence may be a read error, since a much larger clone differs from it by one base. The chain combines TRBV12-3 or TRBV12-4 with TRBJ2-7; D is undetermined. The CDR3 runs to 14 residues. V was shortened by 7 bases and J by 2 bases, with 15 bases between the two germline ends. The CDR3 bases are TGTGCCAGCACCCTCTTCCAGCCGGCCTACGAGCAGTACTTC. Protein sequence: CASTLFQPAYEQYF.

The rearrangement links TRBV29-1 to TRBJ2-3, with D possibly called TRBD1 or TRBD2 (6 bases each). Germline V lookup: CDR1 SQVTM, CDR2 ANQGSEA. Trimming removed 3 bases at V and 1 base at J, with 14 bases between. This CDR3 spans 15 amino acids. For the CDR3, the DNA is TGCAGCGTTGAGTGGGGGGCTGGGGGCACAGATACGCAGTATTTT. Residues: CSVEWGAGGTDTQYF.

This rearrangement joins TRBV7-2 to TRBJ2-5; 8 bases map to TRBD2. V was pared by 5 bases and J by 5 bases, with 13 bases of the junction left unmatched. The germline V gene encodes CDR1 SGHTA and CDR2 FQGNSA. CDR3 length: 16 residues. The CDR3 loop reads CASSRREGRGAETQYF. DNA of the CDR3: TGTGCCAGCAGCCGCCGGGAGGGTCGAGGCGCCGAGACCCAGTACTTC.

CDR3 region: CASSVVGGVNTEAFF. The CDR3 DNA reads as TGTGCCAGCAGTGTCGTGGGCGGAGTGAACACTGAAGCTTTCTTT. This chain uses TRBV2 with TRBJ1-1; D is uncertain. In germline, CDR1 is SNHLY, CDR2 FYNNEI. CDR3 length: 15 residues. Trimming removed 4 bases from V and 0 bases from J, with 12 bases in between.

CDR3 coding DNA: TGTGCCAGCAGGAATAGGGACGGAGGCTACAATGAGCAGTTCTTC. Translated, it gives CASRNRDGGYNEQFF. The chain combines TRBV2 with TRBJ2-1, with D perhaps matching TRBD1 or TRBD2 (5 bases each). This CDR3 contains 15 residues. V was clipped by 6 bases and J by 3 bases, with 15 bases between them. Looked up from germline, CDR1 is SNHLY and CDR2 is FYNNEI.